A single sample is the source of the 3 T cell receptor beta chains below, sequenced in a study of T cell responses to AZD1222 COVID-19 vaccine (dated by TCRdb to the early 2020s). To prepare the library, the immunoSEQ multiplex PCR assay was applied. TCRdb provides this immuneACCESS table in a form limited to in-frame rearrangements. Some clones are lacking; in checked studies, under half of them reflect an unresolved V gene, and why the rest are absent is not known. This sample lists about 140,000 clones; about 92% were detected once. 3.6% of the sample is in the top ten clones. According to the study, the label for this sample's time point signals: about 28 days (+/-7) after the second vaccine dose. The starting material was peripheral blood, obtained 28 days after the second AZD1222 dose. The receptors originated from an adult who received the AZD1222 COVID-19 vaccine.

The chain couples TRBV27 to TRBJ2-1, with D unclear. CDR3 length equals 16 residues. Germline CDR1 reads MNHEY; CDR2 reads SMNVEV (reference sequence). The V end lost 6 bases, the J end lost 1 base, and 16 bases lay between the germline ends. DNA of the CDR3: TGTGCCAGCAGACGAGCTCCAGCCGTATCCTACAATGAGCAGTTCTTC. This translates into CASRRAPAVSYNEQFF.

The CDR3 protein is CASSQGQGPQHF. In nucleotides, the CDR3 is TGCGCCAGCAGCCAGGGCCAAGGGCCCCAGCATTTT. V is TRBV4-3 and J is TRBJ1-5; D is unclear. The V and J ends lost 3 bases and 9 bases respectively, with 9 bases between them. Germline V gene sequence: CDR1 LGHNA, CDR2 YSLEER. This CDR3 region has 12 residues.

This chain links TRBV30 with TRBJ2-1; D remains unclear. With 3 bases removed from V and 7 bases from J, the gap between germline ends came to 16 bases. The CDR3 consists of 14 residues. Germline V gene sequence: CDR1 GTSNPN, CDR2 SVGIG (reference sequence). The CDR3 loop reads CAWRFGRARNEQFF. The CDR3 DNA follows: TGTGCCTGGAGGTTCGGAAGGGCGAGGAATGAGCAGTTCTTC.